The 32 T cell receptor beta chains below all came from one sample that was sequenced in a study of T cells in Graves' hyperthyroidism and ophthalmopathy. Amplification targeted TCR beta CDR3 regions from RNA transcripts. TCR CDR3 regions were first amplified by RT-PCR with HTBI primers. TCRdb processed the multiplex PCR reads anew with MiXCR; each CDR3 protein has one entry. Among 300,000 or so distinct CDR3 sequences listed, 15% to 20% were seen once. The sequenced material came from blood. The origin of the receptors is a young man with Graves' hyperthyroidism.

This clonotype was detected only once. The chain couples TRBV5-4 to TRBJ1-6, with D tentatively TRBD1 (5 bases). This CDR3 spans 15 amino acids. Germline loops: CDR1 SGHNT, CDR2 YYREEE (reference sequence). V was clipped by 5 bases and J by 7 bases, with 16 bases between them. The CDR3: CASRRDFSGNSPLHF. CDR3 bases: TGTGCCAGCAGAAGGGACTTCTCGGGGAATTCACCCCTCCACTTT.

Ten or more counts support this clonotype. V and J are TRBV12-3 or TRBV12-4 and TRBJ1-3; maybe TRBD1 (5 bases). V lost 1 base and J 1 base, leaving 17 bases between the germline ends. This CDR3 comprises 18 residues. Here the CDR3 DNA reads TGTGCCAGCAGTTTAGGCAACGTGCCAGGGTATTCTGGAAACACCATATATTTT. Protein: CASSLGNVPGYSGNTIYF.

In its sample, this clonotype was seen many times. The chain combines TRBV18 with TRBJ2-3; D might be TRBD2 (5 bases). CDR1 is KGHSH, CDR2 LQKENI, per germline. The CDR3 covers 12 residues. Trimming pared 2 bases from V and 13 bases from J, leaving 13 bases between. The chain's CDR3 is CASSPGDSEEYF. DNA for the CDR3: TGTGCCAGCTCACCAGGCGATAGCGAGGAGTATTTT.

This clonotype was found many times. The chain combines TRBV12-3 or TRBV12-4 with TRBJ2-2, with unresolved D. Trimming took 2 bases from V and 2 from J, leaving 6 bases between them. The CDR3 loop spans 14 amino acids. This CDR3 is CASSLQVNTGELFF. The CDR3 DNA sequence: TGTGCCAGCAGTTTACAGGTTAACACCGGGGAGCTGTTTTTT.

The table lists this clonotype with many counts. This chain joins TRBV7-2 and TRBJ2-7, with D tentatively TRBD2 (6 bases). The germline CDR1 and CDR2 sequences are SGHTA and FQGNSA. Trimming pared 3 bases from V and 3 bases from J, leaving 18 bases between. CDR3 length: 16 residues. The CDR3: CASSFQGRVRGYEQYF. The DNA of the CDR3 is TGTGCCAGCAGCTTCCAGGGAAGGGTGCGGGGCTACGAGCAGTACTTC.

In this sample, this clonotype turned up a few times. The chain joins TRBV9 to TRBJ1-1; D not resolved. The V gene's germline CDR1 is SGDLS and CDR2 YYNGEE. V dropped 6 bases and J dropped 1 base, with 10 bases sitting between them. This CDR3 spans 13 amino acids. The CDR3 here is CASTSEGNTEAFF. The CDR3 DNA sequence: TGTGCCAGCACCTCGGAGGGGAACACTGAAGCTTTCTTT.

V is TRBV5-4 and J is TRBJ2-3; 10 bases fit TRBD1. The germline gives CDR1 SGHNT, CDR2 YYREEE (reference sequence). The CDR3 loop spans 13 amino acids. The trim removed 3 bases at V and 7 bases at J, leaving 2 bases unmatched. The CDR3 here is CASSWDRGNTQYF. The CDR3, as DNA: TGTGCCAGCAGCTGGGACAGGGGAAATACGCAGTATTTT.

This clonotype showed up many times. This chain joins TRBV27 and TRBJ2-2; D not certain. The length of the CDR3 is 13 residues. Germline values: CDR1 MNHEY, CDR2 SMNVEV (reference sequence). Trimming took 7 bases from V and 5 from J, leaving 11 bases between them. This CDR3 reads CASTFFGTGELFF. The CDR3 nucleotides read TGTGCCAGCACCTTCTTTGGGACCGGGGAGCTGTTTTTT.

In this sample, this clonotype turned up many times. This chain uses TRBV28 with TRBJ2-7; TRBD1 aligns across 7 bases. V was pared by 4 bases and J by 1 base, with 13 bases of the junction left unmatched. CDR3 length: 17 amino acids. The V gene's germline CDR1 is MDHEN and CDR2 SYDVKM. This CDR3 reads CASSYPGQEVISYEQYF. The CDR3 DNA reads TGTGCCAGCAGTTACCCCGGACAGGAGGTTATATCCTACGAGCAGTACTTC.

This clonotype was detected a few times. The chain combines TRBV7-3 with TRBJ2-1, with D tentatively TRBD2 (6 bases). Trimming stripped 2 bases from V and 8 bases from J, with 10 bases between. The CDR3 consists of 13 residues. The germline gives CDR1 SGHTA, CDR2 FQGTGA. CDR3: CASSLPGSDEQFF. In nucleotides, the CDR3 is TGTGCCAGCAGCTTACCCGGGAGTGATGAGCAGTTCTTC. The variable domain in full, completed from reference TRBV7-3 and TRBJ2-1, reads GAGVSQTPSNKVTEKGKYVELRCDPISGHTALYWYRQSLGQGPEFLIYFQGTGAADDSGLPNDRFFAVRPEGSVSTLKIQRTERGDSAVYLCASSLPGSDEQFFGPGTRLTVL.

This clonotype was counted ten times or more. This sequence joins TRBV10-3 and TRBJ2-5, with no clear D. Trimming removed 3 bases from V and 3 bases from J, with 14 bases in between. The CDR3 has 15 amino acids. Germline values: CDR1 ENHRY, CDR2 SYGVKD. This CDR3 reads CAISDYPLHEETQYF. The CDR3 region has the DNA TGTGCCATCAGTGACTACCCCCTACACGAAGAGACCCAGTACTTC.

The CDR3 sequence: CASSAHPGSDYNEQFF. Here the CDR3 DNA reads TGCGCCAGCAGCGCCCACCCGGGTTCGGATTACAATGAGCAGTTCTTC. This rearrangement joins TRBV5-1 to TRBJ2-1, with D unclear. CDR1 SGHRS and CDR2 YFSETQ come from the germline V gene. V dropped 4 bases and J dropped 4 bases, with 18 bases sitting between them. This CDR3 contains 16 residues. The full variable domain, in which reference TRBV5-1 and TRBJ2-1 provide the parts outside the CDR3, is KAGVTQTPRYLIKTRGQQVTLSCSPISGHRSVSWYQQTPGQGLQFLFEYFSETQRNKGNFPGRFSGRQFSNSRSEMNVSTLELGDSALYLCASSAHPGSDYNEQFFGPGTRLTVL.

CDR3 loop: CASSSVEGENEQYF. The CDR3 region has the DNA TGTGCCAGCAGTTCCGTGGAGGGGGAAAACGAGCAGTACTTC. The rearrangement uses TRBV12-3 or TRBV12-4 and TRBJ2-7; TRBD1 or TRBD2 may be the D gene (6 bases each). This CDR3 has 14 residues. V lost 4 bases and J lost 5, with 15 bases in between.

This clonotype has a count of ten or more. CDR3 bases: TGCGCCAGCAGGGGACAGGGCTCGCAAGATACGCAGTATTTT. This gives the protein CASRGQGSQDTQYF. The V and J genes are TRBV5-1 and TRBJ2-3; 9 bases map to TRBD1. With 5 bases clipped from V and 5 bases from J, the junction kept 6 bases outside the gene matches. CDR1 and CDR2 from the germline V gene are SGHRS and YFSETQ. The CDR3 extends over 14 amino acids.

A few counts support this clonotype. The rearrangement uses TRBV5-6 and TRBJ2-7; 16 nucleotides align to TRBD2. V lost 4 bases, J lost 4 bases, and 5 bases stayed unmatched. The germline CDR1 and CDR2 sequences are SGHDT and YYEEEE. CDR3 size: 16 residues. Here the CDR3 DNA reads TGTGCCAGCAGCGGAGGGACTAGCGGGAGGGGTTACGAGCAGTACTTC. Amino acids: CASSGGTSGRGYEQYF.

In its sample, this clonotype was seen many times. The rearrangement links TRBV18 to TRBJ2-1; TRBD1 might be the D (7 bases). Germline V gene lookup returns CDR1 KGHSH and CDR2 LQKENI. The CDR3 has 14 residues. The V and J ends lost 0 bases and 10 bases respectively, with 13 bases between them. CDR3 sequence (DNA): TGTGCCAGCTCACCACCTTCCAGGGGGGACGAGCAGTTCTTC. Residues: CASSPPSRGDEQFF.

This clonotype appeared many times. The chain recombines TRBV3-1 with TRBJ2-1; 12 bases line up with TRBD2. This CDR3 is built from 13 residues. The J segment lost 14 bases and the V segment lost 4 bases, leaving 6 bases of the junction unmatched. CDR1 is LGHDT, CDR2 YNNKEL, per germline (reference sequence). For the CDR3, the DNA is TGTGCCAGCAGCCGCGGACTAGCGGGAATGAAGTTCTTC. This sequence encodes CASSRGLAGMKFF.

In its sample, this clonotype was seen a few times. V and J are TRBV20-1 and TRBJ2-7; D is perhaps TRBD1 (6 bases). Germline V gene lookup returns CDR1 DFQATT and CDR2 SNEGSKA (reference sequence). The CDR3 covers 11 residues. Trimming removed 6 bases at V and 3 bases at J, with 9 bases between. The CDR3 sequence: CSAAQGYEQYF. For the CDR3, the DNA is TGCAGTGCAGCACAGGGCTACGAGCAGTACTTC.

This clonotype was detected a few times. The chain combines TRBV24-1 with TRBJ2-3; 7 nucleotides agree with TRBD1. Per germline, CDR1 KGHDR and CDR2 SFDVKD. Trimming removed 3 bases from V and 2 bases from J; junction bases left unmatched: 4. The CDR3 length is 15 residues. CDR3 DNA sequence: TGTGCCACCAGTGATGGACAGGAGCACACAGATACGCAGTATTTT. Its translation is CATSDGQEHTDTQYF.

This clonotype was seen ten or more times. V usage is TRBV20-1 and J usage is TRBJ2-7, with 14 positions matching TRBD2. This CDR3 region has 16 residues. Germline V gene data show CDR1 as DFQATT and CDR2 as SNEGSKA (reference sequence). V was pared by 5 bases and J by 4 bases, with 10 bases of the junction left unmatched. CDR3 sequence reads: CSALGTSGSSGYEQYF. CDR3 nucleotide sequence: TGCAGTGCTCTAGGGACTAGCGGGAGTTCAGGATACGAGCAGTACTTC.

Ten or more counts support this clonotype. The gene calls are TRBV6-1 and TRBJ2-5; tentatively, D is TRBD2 (5 bases). CDR3 size: 16 residues. CDR1 MNHNS and CDR2 SASEGT come from the germline V gene. V lost 6 bases and J lost 4, with 21 bases in between. CDR3 amino acids: CASRYGPAGVGETQYF. As DNA, the CDR3 is TGTGCCAGCAGATACGGACCGGCGGGTGTGGGAGAGACCCAGTACTTC.

This clonotype showed up many times. The chain carries TRBV20-1 and TRBJ2-3, with 9 bases identical to TRBD1. CDR3 size: 14 residues. Germline-derived CDR1 and CDR2 are DFQATT and SNEGSKA (reference sequence). V was clipped by 1 base and J by 5 bases; unmatched bases: 4. DNA for the CDR3: TGCAGTGCTAGAGCCTGGGACAGGGTAGATACGCAGTATTTT. It codes for CSARAWDRVDTQYF.

This clonotype turned up a few times. The genes are TRBV28 and TRBJ1-5, with D unclear. CDR1 and CDR2 from the germline V gene are MDHEN and SYDVKM. This CDR3 is 13 amino acids long. The V end lost 2 bases, the J end lost 7 bases, and 9 bases lay between the germline ends. The CDR3 loop is CASSLRGEQPQHF. CDR3 sequence (DNA): TGTGCCAGCAGTTTAAGAGGAGAACAGCCCCAGCATTTT.

This clonotype has ten or more counts. The rearrangement joins TRBV7-2 to TRBJ2-7; D is unclear. In germline, CDR1 is SGHTA, CDR2 FQGNSA. Trimming removed 5 bases from V and 3 bases from J, with 11 bases in between. CDR3 length equals 13 residues. DNA for the CDR3: TGTGCCAGCAGCCTCGACCGATACTACGAGCAGTACTTC. It specifies CASSLDRYYEQYF.

This clonotype was observed many times. The CDR3 coding sequence is TGCGCCAGCAGCTTACAGGGGGCCTCCTACGAGCAGTACTTC. Amino acid sequence: CASSLQGASYEQYF. The V gene is TRBV5-1, the J gene TRBJ2-7; TRBD1 aligns across 9 bases. The CDR3 is 14 residues long. Germline V gene lookup returns CDR1 SGHRS and CDR2 YFSETQ. The J segment lost 0 bases and the V segment lost 2 bases, leaving 0 bases of the junction unmatched.

This clonotype showed up many times. The rearrangement uses TRBV6-1 and TRBJ2-1; TRBD2 matches 11 bases. With V trimmed by 2 bases and J by 10 bases, 13 bases remained unmatched. Per the germline V gene, CDR1 is MNHNS and CDR2 is SASEGT. The CDR3 extends over 17 amino acids. CDR3 in DNA: TGTGCCAGCAGTGAACCCCATGGTGCTAGCGGGAGGAGGGAGCAGTTCTTC. Amino acids: CASSEPHGASGRREQFF.

The DNA of the CDR3 is TGCGCCAGCAGCTACACCCACGACAGGGGGGAAAGGGGCTACACCTTC. It specifies CASSYTHDRGERGYTF. The gene calls are TRBV4-1 and TRBJ1-2; 9 bases align to TRBD1. V trimming: 5 bases; J trimming: 8 bases; junction bases outside the gene matches: 15. CDR1 is MGHRA and CDR2 is YSYEKL in the germline V gene. The CDR3 consists of 16 residues.

This clonotype was seen a handful of times. This chain uses TRBV9 with TRBJ2-1; the D call may be TRBD1 or TRBD2 (5 bases each). Germline CDR1 is SGDLS and CDR2 is YYNGEE. Trimming left V 0 bases short and J 6 bases short, with 10 bases between. The CDR3 is 14 residues long. The CDR3 is CASSVDGDPNEQFF. CDR3 nucleotides: TGTGCCAGCAGCGTAGACGGGGACCCCAATGAGCAGTTCTTC.

This clonotype appeared many times. The genes are TRBV18 and TRBJ2-1; 9 bases map to TRBD2. The trim removed 0 bases at V and 1 base at J, leaving 4 bases unmatched. Germline lookup yields CDR1 KGHSH and CDR2 LQKENI. This CDR3 spans 17 amino acids. CDR3 protein: CASSPPSSGGSYNEQFF. In DNA, the CDR3 is TGTGCCAGCTCACCACCAAGTAGCGGGGGTTCCTACAATGAGCAGTTCTTC.

The rearrangement links TRBV6-1 to TRBJ1-1; TRBD1 agrees at 9 bases. Germline CDR1 and CDR2: MNHNS and SASEGT. The V segment lost 6 bases and the J segment 5 bases; nucleotides outside the gene matches: 7. CDR3 size: 14 residues. The CDR3 DNA reads as TGTGCCAGCAGGCAGACAGGGGGAGAGACTGAAGCTTTCTTT. This translates into CASRQTGGETEAFF.

This clonotype was seen many times. The chain combines TRBV29-1 with TRBJ1-1, with D perhaps TRBD1 (6 bases). CDR3 length: 13 residues. Trimming removed 7 bases from V and 1 base from J, with 13 bases in between. Germline-derived CDR1 and CDR2 are SQVTM and ANQGSEA. The DNA for the CDR3 is TGCAGCGAAGAAGACAGGACGAACACTGAAGCTTTCTTT. This encodes CSEEDRTNTEAFF.

The V and J genes are TRBV12-3 or TRBV12-4 and TRBJ1-2; D remains ambiguous. There are 15 residues in the CDR3. The V gene lost 6 bases and the J gene lost 6 bases, with 20 bases spanning the gap. In nucleotides, the CDR3 is TGTGCCAGCAGCTACTCAGACTCACCTGGAGATGGCTACACCTTC. This translates into CASSYSDSPGDGYTF.